This note documents a single T cell receptor (beta chain) sequence. The template for TCR beta VDJ and CDR3 sequence profiling was genomic DNA. TCRdb reanalysed the reads using MiXCR and keeps one entry per CDR3 protein. Among about 220,000 distinct CDR3 sequences listed, 30% to 40% were seen once. This sample was included in a study of CD8+CD57+ T cells in acquired aplastic anemia. The CDR3 runs 12 residues. V was shortened by 0 bases and J by 5 bases, with 4 bases between the two germline ends. From germline, CDR1 is MGHDK and CDR2 SYGVNS. Sequences were obtained from sorted CD4+, CD8+, or CD8+CD57+ T cells (not recorded which) from PBMCs. The V gene is TRBV25-1, the J gene TRBJ1-2, with no clear D. The receptor was isolated from a human donor in good health, serving as a control. The CDR3 sequence is CASSEYGYGYTF. CDR3 DNA: TGTGCCAGCAGTGAATATGGGTATGGCTACACCTTC.